These T cell receptor beta chains were read from a single sample in a study of cytomegalovirus exposure and HLA in healthy donors. TCRdb keeps only in-frame clones here, not all; method: immunoSEQ multiplex PCR. The sample lists approximately 180,000 clones; 70% to 85% were seen once. The sample comprised PBMCs. The receptors were sampled from a man between 18 and 29 years old in good health and CMV-seronegative. CDR3s include the opening cysteine and the closing phenylalanine or tryptophan. The size field is filled for only some rows; it gives once, few, many or a size class.

J: TRBJ1-6
size: -
V: TRBV19
CDR3: CASSDNLDSPLHF

J: TRBJ2-7
size: few
V: TRBV4-1
CDR3: CASSLGGSGGTYEQYF

J: TRBJ2-7
size: -
V: TRBV27
CDR3: CASSRGASAGEQYF

J: TRBJ2-7
size: -
V: TRBV27
CDR3: CASSFRAGHYEQYF

J: TRBJ1-4
size: -
V: TRBV19
CDR3: CASRDEVKLFF

J: TRBJ2-1
size: many
V: TRBV6-6
CDR3: CASSYGTSGNEQFF

J: TRBJ2-5
size: -
V: TRBV30
CDR3: CAWNEAGGPILETQYF

J: TRBJ1-2
size: once
V: TRBV6-5
CDR3: CASSRDRPSYGYTF

J: TRBJ2-7
size: -
V: TRBV5-6
CDR3: CASSLTGISYEQYF

J: TRBJ1-2
size: -
V: TRBV6-1
CDR3: CASGKGDNYGYTF